The clone carrying this T cell receptor (beta chain) has at least ten counts. TCRdb reprocessed the 5' RACE reads with MiXCR, giving one entry per CDR3 protein. Here the sample spans approximately 49,000 distinct CDR3 sequences, less than 6% being singletons. Specified time point: sample taken at primary tumor resection. Whole RNA came from tumor, nontumor lung or frozen PBMC and was sequenced without being sorted. Germline loops: CDR1 DFQATT, CDR2 SNEGSKA (reference sequence). Trimming left V 3 bases short and J 6 bases short, with 24 bases between. The CDR3 totals 16 residues. This specimen comes from a study of spatial heterogeneity in lung cancer.

The TCR originated in a male donor with early-stage non-small cell lung cancer. The chain combines TRBV20-1 with TRBJ2-7; TRBD2 is a possible D gene (6 bases). Here the sequenced sample was PBMCs, taken at surgery. The CDR3, as DNA: TGCAGTGCTAGTCGTATTCCTTCTGCGGGACTCACCGAGCAGTACTTC. Its protein is CSASRIPSAGLTEQYF.